Following are 28 T cell receptor beta chains from one sample sequenced in a study of T-cell memory formation after mild COVID-19. Each CDR3 protein gets one entry after TCRdb re-called the 5' RACE reads with MiXCR. The sample has 140,000 to 150,000 distinct CDR3 sequences; 15% to 20% are singletons. Sequenced input: PBMCs or a T cell subset sorted from them (not recorded which). The receptors here all came from an adult woman who had mild COVID-19 (a few samples of this study predate the infection). Cell type and time point are not known.

This chain links TRBV4-3 with TRBJ2-7; maybe TRBD2 (5 bases). CDR1 LGHNA and CDR2 YSLEER come from the germline V gene. Trimming left V 1 base short and J 6 bases short, with 13 bases between. The CDR3 is 14 amino acids. In DNA, the CDR3 is TGCGCCAGCAGCCAAGGCCTGGACTCTTGCGAGCAGTACTTC. Its protein product is CASSQGLDSCEQYF.

The chain uses TRBV24-1 and TRBJ2-1; 8 bases match TRBD2. Germline trimming cut 9 bases from V and 7 bases from J; bases unmatched to any gene: 13. CDR3 length equals 15 residues. Germline loops: CDR1 KGHDR, CDR2 SFDVKD. The CDR3 region has the DNA TGTGCCACCGGTACTAGCGCCCGGGGGGGGAATGAGCAGTTCTTC. Translated, it gives CATGTSARGGNEQFF.

This clonotype has only a few counts. V and J are TRBV9 and TRBJ2-1; tentatively, D is TRBD1 (5 bases). The CDR3 consists of 13 residues. Trimming stripped 7 bases from V and 5 bases from J, with 13 bases between. Per the germline V gene, CDR1 is SGDLS and CDR2 is YYNGEE. CDR3 DNA sequence: TGTGCCAGCGAAGACAGAGTTAACAATGAGCAGTTCTTC. It codes for CASEDRVNNEQFF.

DNA of the CDR3: TGTGCCAGCAGCTTGTACCACAGGGCCGGGGAGCTGTTTTTT. This translates into CASSLYHRAGELFF. The chain employs TRBV5-6 and TRBJ2-2; weak D call: TRBD1 (6 bases). The CDR3 spans 14 residues. Trimming took 1 base from V and 6 from J, leaving 10 bases between them. Looked up from germline, CDR1 is SGHDT and CDR2 is YYEEEE.

This clonotype was seen more than once but under ten times. The chain is built from TRBV18 and TRBJ2-3, with TRBD2 matching 7 bases. This CDR3 has 17 amino acids. V shed 1 base and J 4 bases; nucleotides not matched to a gene: 11. Germline assignment: CDR1 KGHSH and CDR2 LQKENI. The CDR3 is CASSPLASGRFADTQYF. CDR3 DNA: TGTGCCAGCTCACCACTCGCTAGCGGAAGGTTCGCAGATACGCAGTATTTT.

The CDR3 nucleotides are TGTGCCAGCAGCAGAGGGGACAATCGCGAGCAGTACTTC. It yields the protein CASSRGDNREQYF. The chain has TRBV7-2 and TRBJ2-7; TRBD1 might be the D (6 bases). The CDR3 has 13 amino acids. With 5 bases removed from V and 6 bases from J, the gap between germline ends came to 14 bases. The V gene's germline CDR1 is SGHTA and CDR2 FQGNSA. Complete variable domain (other parts from reference TRBV7-2 and TRBJ2-7): GAGVSQSPSNKVTEKGKDVELRCDPISGHTALYWYRQSLGQGLEFLIYFQGNSAPDKSGLPSDRFSAERTGGSVSTLTIQRTQQEDSAVYLCASSRGDNREQYFGPGTRLTVT.

The chain joins TRBV20-1 to TRBJ1-1, with D possibly matching TRBD1 (5 bases). CDR1 and CDR2 from the germline V gene are DFQATT and SNEGSKA (reference sequence). Trimming removed 5 bases at V and 11 bases at J, with 24 bases between. CDR3 length equals 14 residues. The CDR3 here is CSAGSGPRLWAAFF. Written as DNA, the CDR3 is TGCAGTGCTGGTTCGGGACCGCGACTTTGGGCGGCTTTCTTT.

This clonotype has just a few counts. This sequence joins TRBV6-5 and TRBJ1-2; tentative D call: TRBD1 (6 bases). The CDR3 contains 12 residues. Trimming took off 5 bases at V and 7 bases at J, with 11 bases between the two ends. The germline V gene encodes CDR1 MNHEY and CDR2 SVGAGI. Here the CDR3 DNA reads TGTGCCAGCAGTCATGGAGGGGGTGGCTACACCTTC. This sequence encodes CASSHGGGGYTF.

This chain connects TRBV5-1 to TRBJ2-7, with D perhaps TRBD1 (5 bases). This CDR3 contains 15 residues. Trimming cost V 0 bases and J 6 bases, with 16 bases left between them. Germline CDR1 SGHRS, CDR2 YFSETQ. CDR3 nucleotides: TGCGCCAGCAGCTTGGCCAGGGCAACACGGACCGAGCAGTACTTC. Amino acid sequence: CASSLARATRTEQYF.

This chain joins TRBV11-3 and TRBJ2-7; unclear D gene. Trimming took off 1 base at V and 5 bases at J, with 9 bases between the two ends. From germline, CDR1 is SGHNT and CDR2 YENEEA. The CDR3 loop spans 13 amino acids. CDR3 sequence: CASSLAAEHEQYF. The CDR3 bases are TGTGCCAGCAGCTTAGCCGCGGAGCACGAGCAGTACTTC.

The sample holds a few counts of this clonotype. The chain couples TRBV24-1 to TRBJ2-7; 7 bases fit TRBD2. There are 14 residues in the CDR3. CDR1 and CDR2 from the germline V gene are KGHDR and SFDVKD. V shed 7 bases, J shed 5 bases, and the junction held 10 bases outside the gene matches. CDR3 coding DNA: TGTGCCACCAGCCCGGTGGTGACTAGCCACGAGCAGTACTTC. Protein sequence: CATSPVVTSHEQYF.

The chain joins TRBV7-6 to TRBJ2-7; the match to TRBD1 covers 7 bases. CDR1 SGHVS and CDR2 FNYEAQ come from the germline V gene. J was trimmed by 3 bases and V by 3 bases; bases with no gene match: 11. The CDR3 covers 16 residues. DNA of the CDR3: TGTGCCAGCAGCTTTACAGACAGGGCCCACTTCTACGAGCAGTACTTC. Translation: CASSFTDRAHFYEQYF.

This clonotype has only a few counts. V and J are TRBV5-1 and TRBJ2-7, with 12 bases identical to TRBD1. This CDR3 region has 19 residues. Germline V gives CDR1 SGHRS, CDR2 YFSETQ. The trim removed 2 bases at V and 2 bases at J, leaving 14 bases unmatched. CDR3 sequence reads: CASSFSWGTGGARTYEQYF. CDR3 bases: TGCGCCAGCAGCTTCTCCTGGGGGACAGGGGGCGCGAGGACCTACGAGCAGTACTTC.

V usage is TRBV15 and J usage is TRBJ2-7; TRBD1 or TRBD2 may be the D gene (6 bases each). The germline V and J ends were trimmed by 1 base and 4 bases, with 20 bases remaining between them. The V gene's germline CDR1 is LNHNV and CDR2 YYDKDF (reference sequence). The CDR3 extends over 17 amino acids. This CDR3 is CATSRGGPGAITYEQYF. Here the CDR3 DNA reads TGTGCCACCAGCAGAGGTGGTCCGGGGGCGATTACTTACGAGCAGTACTTC. The entire variable domain, with the rest obtained from reference TRBV15 and TRBJ2-7, is as follows: DAMVIQNPRYQVTQFGKPVTLSCSQTLNHNVMYWYQQKSSQAPKLLFHYYDKDFNNEADTPDNFQSRRPNTSFCFLDIRSPGLGDTAMYLCATSRGGPGAITYEQYFGPGTRLTVT.

The chain couples TRBV4-3 to TRBJ2-2; 8 nucleotides line up with TRBD2. This CDR3 contains 15 residues. With V trimmed by 0 bases and J by 6 bases, 3 bases remained unmatched. Germline CDR1 reads LGHNA; CDR2 reads YSLEER. The CDR3 loop reads CASSQEGGRSGELFF. The CDR3 DNA sequence: TGCGCCAGCAGCCAAGAGGGCGGGAGGTCCGGGGAGCTGTTTTTT.

The V and J genes are TRBV5-8 and TRBJ1-2; D is unresolved. Germline values: CDR1 SGHTS, CDR2 YDEGEE. The CDR3 spans 14 residues. The V gene lost 0 bases and the J gene lost 3 bases, with 9 bases spanning the gap. The CDR3 loop is CASSLGKGDYGYTF. CDR3 sequence (DNA): TGTGCCAGCAGCTTGGGGAAGGGTGACTATGGCTACACCTTC.

The table lists this clonotype with a few counts. The chain joins TRBV5-6 to TRBJ1-6; 7 bases align to TRBD1. Germline assignment: CDR1 SGHDT and CDR2 YYEEEE. The CDR3 is 15 amino acids. The ends lost 3 bases at V and 6 bases at J; junction bases unmatched: 6. CDR3 DNA sequence: TGTGCCAGCAGCTCCCGGACAGGAATTAATTCACCCCTCCACTTT. Residues: CASSSRTGINSPLHF.

The CDR3 nucleotides are TGTGCCAGCAGCCACCGAGGTAGCGGGCAGAGGCCGGGTTACAATGAGCAGTTCTTC. Translated: CASSHRGSGQRPGYNEQFF. This sequence joins TRBV3-1 and TRBJ2-1, with 7 bases lining up with TRBD2. The CDR3 has 19 residues. V lost 3 bases, J lost 4 bases, and 18 bases stayed unmatched. The germline gives CDR1 LGHDT, CDR2 YNNKEL (reference sequence).

The chain couples TRBV12-3 or TRBV12-4 to TRBJ1-2; 9 bases are shared with TRBD1. The CDR3 extends over 14 amino acids. V trimming: 4 bases; J trimming: 8 bases; junction bases outside the gene matches: 8. The CDR3 sequence: CASSSGQGQGGYTF. The DNA of the CDR3 is TGTGCCAGCAGTTCTGGACAGGGGCAGGGCGGCTACACCTTC.

The chain combines TRBV19 with TRBJ1-2; D unclear. This CDR3 has 15 residues. V lost 1 base and J 4 bases, leaving 13 bases between the germline ends. Germline assignment: CDR1 LNHDA and CDR2 SQIVND (reference sequence). The CDR3 nucleotides are TGTGCCAGTAGTATAGTCAGCGCGGGCGGCTATGGCTACACCTTC. Encoded protein: CASSIVSAGGYGYTF.

The chain carries TRBV29-1 and TRBJ2-3; TRBD1 matches at 7 bases. J was trimmed by 2 bases and V by 4 bases; bases with no gene match: 12. CDR3 length equals 16 residues. CDR1 and CDR2 (germline): SQVTM, ANQGSEA. For the CDR3, the DNA is TGCAGCGTTGGCCCCCGGAGGAAGGGGGCCACAGATACGCAGTATTTT. Amino acid sequence: CSVGPRRKGATDTQYF.

This clonotype occurred a few times. The rearrangement links TRBV25-1 to TRBJ1-2; D is uncertain. Looked up from germline, CDR1 is MGHDK and CDR2 is SYGVNS. The CDR3 loop spans 13 amino acids. The V and J ends lost 3 bases and 2 bases respectively, with 7 bases between them. CDR3: CASSEGGNYGYTF. The CDR3 coding sequence is TGTGCCAGCAGTGAGGGTGGCAACTATGGCTACACCTTC.

V gene TRBV12-3 or TRBV12-4 combines with J gene TRBJ1-2; D is undetermined. Trimming stripped 2 bases from V and 4 bases from J, with 8 bases between. This CDR3 has 13 residues. CDR3 sequence (DNA): TGTGCCAGCAGTTTACAAGTTACCTATGGCTACACCTTC. This codes for CASSLQVTYGYTF.

The CDR3 region has the DNA TGTGCCATCAGTGCGATGGACAGGGGAGGACCAGATACGCAGTATTTT. This encodes CAISAMDRGGPDTQYF. The chain combines TRBV10-3 with TRBJ2-3, with 9 bases aligning to TRBD1. Germline V gene lookup returns CDR1 ENHRY and CDR2 SYGVKD. The CDR3 spans 16 residues. V lost 4 bases, J lost 4 bases, and 9 bases stayed unmatched.

This clonotype was counted a few times. The V and J genes are TRBV7-2 and TRBJ1-5, with TRBD1 identical over 7 bases. The length of the CDR3 is 14 residues. Germline V gives CDR1 SGHTA, CDR2 FQGNSA. V trimming: 5 bases; J trimming: 11 bases; junction bases outside the gene matches: 12. DNA of the CDR3: TGTGCCAGCAGCCAAGACAGGGTTAGGGGGACCCAGCATTTT. Translation: CASSQDRVRGTQHF.

The chain carries TRBV5-1 and TRBJ2-5; TRBD1 or TRBD2 may be the D gene (5 bases each). Germline V gene data show CDR1 as SGHRS and CDR2 as YFSETQ. Trimming removed 5 bases from V and 4 bases from J, with 12 bases in between. The CDR3 is made up of 13 amino acids. CDR3 DNA: TGCGCCAGCAGGCCTCCGGGACGAGAGACCCAGTACTTC. Encoded protein: CASRPPGRETQYF.

In nucleotides, the CDR3 is TGTGCCAGCAGCCCGGAGGGTAGCGGGATCGGTGGCGGGGAGCTGTTTTTT. This codes for CASSPEGSGIGGGELFF. The gene calls are TRBV4-2 and TRBJ2-2, with TRBD2 matching 8 bases. Germline V gene lookup returns CDR1 LGHNA and CDR2 YNFKEQ. This CDR3 has 17 residues. Trimming removed 4 bases from V and 7 bases from J; junction bases left unmatched: 14.

This clonotype has a count of ten or more. This rearrangement joins TRBV7-8 to TRBJ2-3; the match to TRBD2 covers 7 bases. J was trimmed by 4 bases and V by 5 bases; bases with no gene match: 9. Germline V CDR1 and CDR2: SGHVS, FQNEAQ. The CDR3 extends over 15 amino acids. As DNA, the CDR3 is TGTGCCAGCAGCCCGGGAGGCGGGGTCGCAGATACGCAGTATTTT. This codes for CASSPGGGVADTQYF.